This T cell receptor (beta chain) was documented in a study of beta chain features in type 1 diabetes. Study outcomes and limitations: The study found that naive, central memory and Treg TCRB repertoires appeared more similar in patients than in healthy donors. The VDJ junctions of type 1 diabetes patients carried fewer insertions and more deletions.

A few counts support this clone. The antigen remains unidentified. It was via CD45RO/CCR7/CD25/CD127/CD95/CD27 that CD4+ naive, central memory, regulatory and stem cell-like memory cells were sorted. The purity of all sorted populations exceeded 98%. Reverse transcription of all isolated RNA meant that expressed TCRB transcripts were sequenced. Sequencing was performed with immunoSEQ multiplex PCR; in TCRdb, only in-frame clones are kept and a portion is missing. In the table there are some 400,000 clones, over 13% of which are singletons. Trimming stripped 6 bases from V and 5 bases from J, with 8 bases between. There are 11 residues in the CDR3. Per germline, CDR1 SGHRS and CDR2 YFSETQ.

The chain has TRBV5-1 and TRBJ1-1, with D perhaps TRBD1 (6 bases). Input material: naive CD4+ T cells from blood. This TCR derives from a young woman in good health. The CDR3 coding sequence is TGCGCCAGCACAGGGGTAACTGAAGCTTTCTTT. Its translation: CASTGVTEAFF.